A single sample gave rise to the 6 T cell receptor beta chains below, sequenced in a study of blood T cell repertoires in COVID-19. Assay: immunoSEQ multiplex PCR; the TCRdb copy retains only in-frame clones and omits some. The table shows 200,000 to 250,000 clones, with 90% occurring only once. The sequenced material came from PBMCs or T cells enriched from blood (not recorded which). These receptor sequences come from a man aged 45-65 years who had been exposed to COVID-19.

V usage is TRBV30 and J usage is TRBJ2-7; a possible D gene is TRBD2 (6 bases). Germline V gene lookup returns CDR1 GTSNPN and CDR2 SVGIG (reference sequence). The length of the CDR3 is 11 residues. Trimming took off 0 bases at V and 9 bases at J, with 9 bases between the two ends. The CDR3 loop reads CAWSVRGLQYF. The CDR3 coding sequence is TGTGCCTGGAGTGTACGGGGGTTGCAGTACTTC.

The rearrangement links TRBV18 to TRBJ2-5; 9 bases are shared with TRBD1. Germline V lookup: CDR1 KGHSH, CDR2 LQKENI. The V segment lost 5 bases and the J segment 9 bases; nucleotides outside the gene matches: 4. The CDR3 totals 12 residues. The CDR3 DNA follows: TGTGCCAGCTCAACGGGACAGGGACCCCAGTACTTC. This sequence encodes CASSTGQGPQYF.

This rearrangement joins TRBV4-2 to TRBJ2-1, with D possibly being TRBD1 (5 bases). CDR1 is LGHNA, CDR2 YNFKEQ, per germline. The length of the CDR3 is 16 residues. Trimming pared 1 base from V and 9 bases from J, leaving 19 bases between. The CDR3 is CASSQATNHPTGEQFF. CDR3 in DNA: TGTGCCAGCAGCCAAGCCACCAACCATCCTACAGGTGAGCAGTTCTTC.

The rearrangement links TRBV4-2 to TRBJ1-3; D might be TRBD1 (5 bases). The CDR3 contains 17 residues. V lost 0 bases and J 0 bases, leaving 12 bases between the germline ends. Germline values: CDR1 LGHNA, CDR2 YNFKEQ. This CDR3 is CASSQESGQISGNTIYF. CDR3 nucleotide sequence: TGTGCCAGCAGCCAAGAATCCGGACAAATCTCTGGAAACACCATATATTTT.

DNA of the CDR3: TGTGCCAGTAGTATGGCGGGAGGAATGTCCTACAATGAGCAGTTCTTC. Residues: CASSMAGGMSYNEQFF. The V and J genes are TRBV19 and TRBJ2-1, with 8 bases lining up with TRBD2. The CDR3 totals 16 residues. V was clipped by 3 bases and J by 1 base; unmatched bases: 5. Looked up from germline, CDR1 is LNHDA and CDR2 is SQIVND (reference sequence).

The chain recombines TRBV30 with TRBJ2-2; perhaps TRBD2 as D (5 bases). CDR1 and CDR2 (germline): GTSNPN, SVGIG (reference sequence). The CDR3 is made up of 14 amino acids. Trimming stripped 1 base from V and 9 bases from J, with 15 bases between. The CDR3 reads CAWSAPWSGWELFF. The CDR3, as DNA: TGTGCCTGGAGTGCCCCTTGGTCGGGATGGGAGCTGTTTTTT.